The 32 T cell receptor beta chains listed next were all sequenced from one sample in a study. TCRdb reprocessed the RT-PCR reads via MiXCR and lists one record per CDR3 protein. The sample consists of more than 550,000 distinct CDR3 sequences, approximately 14% of them appearing once. Sequencing was carried out using memory CD4+ T cells from blood. The receptors here all came from a female donor in good health, serving as a healthy control.

The J gene is TRBJ2-3, the V gene TRBV28; TRBD2 aligns across 9 bases. The CDR3 has 14 residues. Germline V gene sequence: CDR1 MDHEN, CDR2 SYDVKM. V gave up 6 bases and J gave up 4 bases; unmatched junction bases: 5. The CDR3 DNA is TGTGCCAGCAGGGCGGGAGGGCCTGCAGATACGCAGTATTTT. Its translation: CASRAGGPADTQYF.

This clonotype has more than one count but fewer than ten. The rearrangement joins TRBV3-1 to TRBJ1-6; D gene unclear. The germline gives CDR1 LGHDT, CDR2 YNNKEL (reference sequence). With 1 base removed from V and 15 bases from J, the gap between germline ends came to 10 bases. The CDR3 runs 12 residues. CDR3 DNA: TGTGCCAGCAGCCAAGCAAGGGCACTCCTCCACTTT. Translation: CASSQARALLHF.

At least ten counts were recorded for this clonotype. The V and J genes are TRBV12-3 or TRBV12-4 and TRBJ1-2; D gene uncertain. This CDR3 spans 11 amino acids. Between the trimmed V and J ends, which lost 6 bases and 6 bases, there was a span of 8 bases. The CDR3 is CASRDADGYTF. The CDR3 DNA sequence: TGTGCCAGCAGAGACGCGGATGGCTACACCTTC.

This clonotype was counted between two and nine times. The rearrangement links TRBV2 to TRBJ1-2, with 7 bases matching TRBD1. Trimming took 8 bases from V and 4 from J; bases not matched to a gene: 4. The CDR3 spans 12 residues. The germline CDR1 and CDR2 sequences are SNHLY and FYNNEI. The CDR3, as DNA: TGTGCCAGCTCAGGGGGTGCCTATGGCTACACCTTC. Its translation: CASSGGAYGYTF.

A few counts support this clonotype. V and J are TRBV7-2 and TRBJ2-7; D is possibly TRBD2 (5 bases). The V gene lost 1 base and the J gene lost 12 bases, with 19 bases spanning the gap. The germline CDR1 and CDR2 sequences are SGHTA and FQGNSA. The CDR3 consists of 14 residues. CDR3 bases: TGTGCCAGCAGCTTAGGCCCTCCCCCGGAGGTTGTGTACTTC. It specifies CASSLGPPPEVVYF.

The gene calls are TRBV13 and TRBJ2-1, with D uncertain. Between the trimmed V and J ends, which lost 5 bases and 3 bases, there was a span of 14 bases. This CDR3 is built from 15 residues. Germline V gene lookup returns CDR1 PRHDT and CDR2 FYEKMQ (reference sequence). This chain's CDR3 is CASSPDPFGYNEQFF. The CDR3 bases are TGTGCCAGCAGCCCTGACCCCTTCGGCTACAATGAGCAGTTCTTC.

This clonotype occurred a few times. Here the CDR3 reads CASSPPRAGRYNEQFF. For the CDR3, the DNA is TGTGCCAGCAGTCCCCCGAGGGCAGGGCGCTACAATGAGCAGTTCTTC. The chain combines TRBV28 with TRBJ2-1; D assignment may be TRBD1 or TRBD2 (5 bases each). Germline V gene data show CDR1 as MDHEN and CDR2 as SYDVKM. The CDR3 contains 16 residues. Trimming left V 5 bases short and J 3 bases short, with 17 bases between.

The CDR3 DNA is TGTGCCAGCAGCTTAGAATCGGGCACTAGCGGGAGGAGGGGCGAGCAGTACTTC. It encodes CASSLESGTSGRRGEQYF. The J gene is TRBJ2-7, the V gene TRBV11-2; TRBD2 matches 12 bases. The CDR3 length is 18 residues. The V and J ends lost 0 bases and 6 bases, in that order; junction bases with no gene match: 12. CDR1 SGHAT and CDR2 FQNNGV come from the germline V gene. The full variable domain, with the rest looked up from reference TRBV11-2 and TRBJ2-7, is EAGVAQSPRYKIIEKRQSVAFWCNPISGHATLYWYQQILGQGPKLLIQFQNNGVVDDSQLPKDRFSAERLKGVDSTLKIQPAKLEDSAVYLCASSLESGTSGRRGEQYFGPGTRLTVT.

CDR3 DNA sequence: TGTGCCAGCAGCTTCTCCCTAGATGGCTACACCTTC. Protein: CASSFSLDGYTF. V and J are TRBV5-5 and TRBJ1-2; D remains unclear. Germline lookup yields CDR1 SGHKS and CDR2 YYEKEE (reference sequence). V lost 2 bases and J lost 6, with 8 bases in between. The CDR3 spans 12 residues.

The chain is built from TRBV9 and TRBJ2-3, with 10 bases fitting TRBD2. V was pared by 3 bases and J by 4 bases, with 11 bases of the junction left unmatched. This CDR3 has 17 residues. The germline gives CDR1 SGDLS, CDR2 YYNGEE. CDR3 in DNA: TGTGCCAGCAGCGAAGCGGGAGGGCGACCGTGGGCAGATACGCAGTATTTT. Protein sequence: CASSEAGGRPWADTQYF.

In this sample, this clonotype turned up a few times. The chain is built from TRBV24-1 and TRBJ2-2, with D maybe TRBD2 (5 bases). This CDR3 has 16 amino acids. Germline values: CDR1 KGHDR, CDR2 SFDVKD. The germline V and J ends were trimmed by 0 bases and 4 bases, with 11 bases remaining between them. In DNA, the CDR3 is TGTGCCACCAGTGATTTGGGAGGCGGTACCACCGGGGAGCTGTTTTTT. Its translation: CATSDLGGGTTGELFF.

This clonotype was detected only a few times. The gene calls are TRBV12-3 or TRBV12-4 and TRBJ1-5; 9 nucleotides match TRBD1. The CDR3 loop spans 15 amino acids. V was clipped by 1 base and J by 6 bases; unmatched bases: 4. CDR3 DNA: TGTGCCAGCAGTTTAGGGGACAGGGAGGGTCAGCCCCAGCATTTT. Its translation is CASSLGDREGQPQHF.

This clonotype showed up many times. This sequence joins TRBV2 and TRBJ2-1, with D unclear. Germline-derived CDR1 and CDR2 are SNHLY and FYNNEI. V lost 4 bases and J 4 bases, leaving 8 bases between the germline ends. This CDR3 is 13 amino acids long. CDR3 coding DNA: TGTGCCAGCAGTGGGGGTATTTACAATGAGCAGTTCTTC. Translating it yields CASSGGIYNEQFF.

This sequence joins TRBV5-6 and TRBJ2-7; no firm D call. With 0 bases removed from V and 12 bases from J, the gap between germline ends came to 10 bases. Per the germline V gene, CDR1 is SGHDT and CDR2 is YYEEEE. The length of the CDR3 is 11 residues. In DNA, the CDR3 is TGTGCCAGCAGCTTGGTACAGACGTGGTACTTC. Its protein product is CASSLVQTWYF.

The chain has TRBV5-1 and TRBJ1-1, with 8 bases matching TRBD1. The V segment lost 3 bases and the J segment 4 bases; nucleotides outside the gene matches: 5. The V gene's germline CDR1 is SGHRS and CDR2 YFSETQ. This CDR3 comprises 14 residues. The CDR3 sequence: CASSSTGEVTEAFF. CDR3 nucleotide sequence: TGCGCCAGCAGCTCGACAGGGGAAGTCACTGAAGCTTTCTTT.

This clonotype was observed a handful of times. The chain employs TRBV7-2 and TRBJ2-7; D is possibly TRBD1 or TRBD2 (6 bases each). V was clipped by 7 bases and J by 0 bases, with 16 bases between them. Germline-derived CDR1 and CDR2 are SGHTA and FQGNSA. This CDR3 comprises 15 residues. The CDR3 protein is CASNLGGLRSYEQYF. The CDR3 DNA sequence: TGTGCCAGCAACCTAGGGGGACTCCGCTCCTACGAGCAGTACTTC.

There are a few counts of this clonotype. This chain joins TRBV28 and TRBJ1-5, with D hard to call. Germline-derived CDR1 and CDR2 are MDHEN and SYDVKM. The CDR3 length is 12 residues. The ends were cut back, 6 bases at V and 2 bases at J, with 5 bases in the middle. CDR3 coding DNA: TGTGCCAGCAGGATTGGCAATCAGCCCCAGCATTTT. Translating it yields CASRIGNQPQHF.

This clonotype was counted many times. The V call is TRBV12-3 or TRBV12-4, the J call TRBJ2-2; possible D gene TRBD2, 6 bases. CDR3 length: 19 residues. V was clipped by 5 bases and J by 3 bases, with 25 bases between them. Here the CDR3 DNA reads TGTGCCAGCAGTCCCAGCCACCCTGGTGGAGGGGATGACACCGGGGAGCTGTTTTTT. Amino acid sequence: CASSPSHPGGGDDTGELFF.

This clonotype has at least ten counts. This chain connects TRBV20-1 to TRBJ1-5; D is perhaps TRBD1 (6 bases). The CDR3 is 16 residues long. Looked up from germline, CDR1 is DFQATT and CDR2 is SNEGSKA (reference sequence). The V end lost 0 bases, the J end lost 3 bases, and 15 bases lay between the germline ends. CDR3 in DNA: TGCAGTGCTAGAGATTTGGGCTACAGGGACAATCAGCCCCAGCATTTT. Translating it yields CSARDLGYRDNQPQHF.

The chain has TRBV6-5 and TRBJ2-7, with D unresolved. Germline CDR1 is MNHEY and CDR2 is SVGAGI. The CDR3 is 15 residues long. V lost 0 bases and J lost 3, with 12 bases in between. The CDR3 DNA reads as TGTGCCAGCAGTTACTCGAGGCCCGGAAGCTACGAGCAGTACTTC. Encoded protein: CASSYSRPGSYEQYF.

This clonotype was seen many times. V gene TRBV20-1 combines with J gene TRBJ2-7; perhaps D is TRBD1 or TRBD2 (5 bases each). The CDR3 consists of 15 residues. The germline V gene has CDR1 DFQATT and CDR2 SNEGSKA (reference sequence). V was cut by 2 bases and J by 2 bases, with 16 bases left in between. CDR3 loop: CSARTMRGATYEQYF. The CDR3 nucleotides are TGCAGTGCTAGAACCATGAGGGGCGCCACCTACGAGCAGTACTTC.

For the CDR3, the DNA is TGCAGTGCTCGGAGGCAGGGGAGTACAATCGGGACCCAGTACTTC. Its translation is CSARRQGSTIGTQYF. V is TRBV20-1 and J is TRBJ2-5, with D maybe TRBD1 (6 bases). Germline V lookup: CDR1 DFQATT, CDR2 SNEGSKA (reference sequence). The CDR3 consists of 15 residues. Trimming removed 5 bases from V and 7 bases from J, with 23 bases in between.

In this sample, this clonotype turned up a few times. The rearrangement uses TRBV29-1 and TRBJ1-4, with unresolved D. Trimming left V 7 bases short and J 4 bases short, with 10 bases between. CDR3 length: 12 residues. Per the germline V gene, CDR1 is SQVTM and CDR2 is ANQGSEA. As DNA, the CDR3 is TGCAGCGCGGTGGTAGATAATGAAAAACTGTTTTTT. It is translated as CSAVVDNEKLFF.

The chain couples TRBV19 to TRBJ1-2; a weak D match, TRBD1 (6 bases). V was pared by 5 bases and J by 5 bases, with 21 bases between. The CDR3 has 16 amino acids. CDR1 is LNHDA and CDR2 is SQIVND in the germline V gene (reference sequence). Written as DNA, the CDR3 is TGTGCCAGTAGTTTCCACCCATCTCTTGGACAGTATGGCTACACCTTC. Amino acids: CASSFHPSLGQYGYTF.

At least ten counts were recorded for this clonotype. The germline gene is not matched at one end of the junction; a read error may be the cause. V gene TRBV7-7 combines with J gene TRBJ2-4; 7 bases match TRBD1. Germline V lookup: CDR1 SSHAT, CDR2 FNYEAQ (reference sequence). The length of the CDR3 is 13 residues. CDR3 nucleotide sequence: TGTGCTAGCAGCTTAGGGACAGACAACATTCAGTACTTC. Translated: CASSLGTDNIQYF.

This clonotype was observed at least ten times. The CDR3 sequence: CASSQGRVAGGKGNEQFF. The CDR3 nucleotides are TGTGCCAGCAGCCAAGGAAGGGTAGCGGGAGGCAAGGGCAATGAGCAGTTCTTC. This chain links TRBV4-2 with TRBJ2-1; 10 positions match TRBD2. This CDR3 has 18 amino acids. Germline V lookup: CDR1 LGHNA, CDR2 YNFKEQ. J gave up 6 bases and V 1 base, and 12 bases lay outside the gene matches.

This clonotype was counted a few times. V gene TRBV6-1 combines with J gene TRBJ1-1; D is uncertain. The CDR3 is 14 amino acids. V was trimmed by 11 bases and J by 1 base, leaving 17 bases between them. Germline V gene lookup returns CDR1 MNHNS and CDR2 SASEGT. Written as DNA, the CDR3 is TGTGCCCTTTATCTCAGGAACTCGAACACTGAAGCTTTCTTT. This translates into CALYLRNSNTEAFF.

Ten or more counts support this clonotype. CDR3 sequence reads: CSAGAREDQPQHF. The CDR3 DNA reads TGCAGTGCTGGGGCCAGGGAGGACCAGCCCCAGCATTTT. The J gene is TRBJ1-5, the V gene TRBV20-1; the D gene is possibly TRBD1 (5 bases). This CDR3 is 13 amino acids long. Germline-derived CDR1 and CDR2 are DFQATT and SNEGSKA (reference sequence). The V end was cut by 5 bases, the J end by 7 bases, with 15 bases between.

This clonotype was counted between two and nine times. The V call is TRBV5-4, the J call TRBJ2-5; 7 nucleotides match TRBD1. This CDR3 is built from 14 residues. Germline-derived CDR1 and CDR2 are SGHNT and YYREEE (reference sequence). Trimming at V came to 4 bases and at J to 4 bases, leaving 7 bases not matched to a gene. The CDR3 here is CASSVQGSGETQYF. The CDR3 DNA reads TGTGCCAGCAGCGTACAGGGGTCGGGAGAGACCCAGTACTTC.

The rearrangement joins TRBV9 to TRBJ2-1, with D possibly matching TRBD2 (6 bases). This CDR3 has 14 residues. V was trimmed by 4 bases and J by 5 bases, leaving 13 bases between them. CDR1 and CDR2 from the germline V gene are SGDLS and YYNGEE. In DNA form, the CDR3 reads TGTGCCAGCAGCACCCGGGACTTCAACAATGAGCAGTTCTTC. It codes for CASSTRDFNNEQFF.

The J gene is TRBJ2-3, the V gene TRBV4-3; 10 bases agree with TRBD1. This CDR3 comprises 16 residues. Germline lookup yields CDR1 LGHNA and CDR2 YSLEER. J was trimmed by 5 bases and V by 0 bases; bases with no gene match: 5. CDR3 coding DNA: TGCGCCAGCAGCCAAGATGGGGACAGGGGAATAGATACGCAGTATTTT. The encoded protein is CASSQDGDRGIDTQYF.

V usage is TRBV7-6 and J usage is TRBJ2-7; D is perhaps TRBD1 (5 bases). V was shortened by 6 bases and J by 0 bases, with 9 bases between the two germline ends. The CDR3 has 13 amino acids. Germline assignment: CDR1 SGHVS and CDR2 FNYEAQ. The CDR3 DNA follows: TGTGCCAGCAGTCAGGGATTCTCCTACGAGCAGTACTTC. It yields the protein CASSQGFSYEQYF.